What follows are 30 T cell receptor beta chains derived from one specimen sequenced in a study of shared clonotypes between healthy human individuals. The protocol was immunoSEQ multiplex PCR, while the TCRdb copy is restricted to in-frame clones and leaves out a portion. The sample has millions of clones, 85% to 95% seen once. The sequenced material came from naive CD4+ T cells sorted from blood. Subset described: CD45RA+ positively selected. These TCRs come from a man between 18 and 29 years old in good health.

The V and J genes are TRBV28 and TRBJ1-4; possibly TRBD1 for D (5 bases). Per the germline V gene, CDR1 is MDHEN and CDR2 is SYDVKM. V was shortened by 2 bases and J by 11 bases, with 6 bases between the two germline ends. CDR3 length: 11 residues. CDR3 in DNA: TGTGCCAGCAGTTTACGGGGGAAACTGTTTTTT. Its protein is CASSLRGKLFF.

The chain combines TRBV5-1 with TRBJ2-3; 10 nucleotides agree with TRBD2. From germline, CDR1 is SGHRS and CDR2 YFSETQ. V dropped 4 bases and J dropped 4; count of bases not matched to a gene: 9. The CDR3 has 16 amino acids. The CDR3 sequence is CASSPPIAGGSDTQYF. In nucleotides, the CDR3 is TGCGCCAGCAGCCCCCCGATAGCGGGAGGTTCAGATACGCAGTATTTT.

The rearrangement links TRBV25-1 to TRBJ2-5; 7 nucleotides agree with TRBD1. Judging by the DNA end, TRBJ2-7 fits better; the J call may be wrong. The V gene's germline CDR1 is MGHDK and CDR2 SYGVNS. This CDR3 has 13 residues. Written as DNA, the CDR3 is TGTGCCAGCAGTGAATACGGACAGGCCGAGCAGTACTTC. This encodes CASSEYGQAEQYF.

This chain connects TRBV30 to TRBJ2-7; 8 bases map to TRBD1. V gave up 3 bases and J gave up 2 bases; unmatched junction bases: 9. Germline CDR1 is GTSNPN and CDR2 is SVGIG (reference sequence). The CDR3 consists of 15 residues. CDR3 residues: CAWSTGQGRTYEQYF. The DNA for the CDR3 is TGTGCCTGGAGCACCGGACAGGGTCGAACCTACGAGCAGTACTTC.

V gene TRBV2 combines with J gene TRBJ2-6; tentatively, D is TRBD1 or TRBD2 (5 bases each). CDR3 length equals 14 residues. CDR1 SNHLY and CDR2 FYNNEI come from the germline V gene. The V end was cut by 7 bases, the J end by 2 bases, with 9 bases between. The CDR3 loop reads CASMGPTGANVLTF. DNA of the CDR3: TGTGCCAGCATGGGACCTACTGGGGCCAACGTCCTGACTTTC.

A note on this clone: The germline gene is not matched at one end of the junction; a read error may be the cause. The sample has other DNA sequences that encode this CDR3 too. The chain uses TRBV5-1 and TRBJ1-3; TRBD1 aligns across 10 bases. CDR1 is SGHRS and CDR2 is YFSETQ in the germline V gene. The CDR3 has 17 amino acids. In DNA, the CDR3 is TGTGCCAGCAGCTTGGTCGGGACAGGGGTTTCTGGAAACACCATATATTTT. It codes for CASSLVGTGVSGNTIYF.

The gene calls are TRBV19 and TRBJ1-3, with 10 bases aligning to TRBD1. The germline gives CDR1 LNHDA, CDR2 SQIVND (reference sequence). CDR3 length: 14 residues. V was pared by 8 bases and J by 4 bases, with 5 bases of the junction left unmatched. The CDR3 is CASATGGSGNTIYF. For the CDR3, the DNA is TGTGCCAGTGCGACAGGGGGCTCGGGAAACACCATATATTTT.

The rearrangement uses TRBV27 and TRBJ2-5; D might be TRBD2 (6 bases). Germline values: CDR1 MNHEY, CDR2 SMNVEV (reference sequence). CDR3 size: 15 residues. Trimming pared 2 bases from V and 5 bases from J, leaving 15 bases between. The chain's CDR3 is CASSLRASVWETQYF. The DNA for the CDR3 is TGTGCCAGCAGTTTAAGGGCTAGCGTTTGGGAGACCCAGTACTTC.

The genes are TRBV29-1 and TRBJ2-1; 9 bases match TRBD1. The CDR3 totals 16 residues. Germline CDR1 and CDR2: SQVTM and ANQGSEA. The junction had 15 bases not matched to a gene; V was cut back by 6 bases and J by 6 bases. CDR3 coding DNA: TGCAGCGTCCGGGACAGGGTAGAATGGGGTGTCAATGAGCAGTTCTTC. As protein: CSVRDRVEWGVNEQFF.

Only one count was recorded for this clone. The chain is built from TRBV7-2 and TRBJ1-2; D is perhaps TRBD1 (5 bases). V lost 1 base and J 7 bases, leaving 13 bases between the germline ends. This CDR3 spans 14 amino acids. Germline CDR1 and CDR2: SGHTA and FQGNSA. Here the CDR3 DNA reads TGTGCCAGCAGCTTAGGGAATCAGGGATCTGGCTACACCTTC. Translation: CASSLGNQGSGYTF.

The rearrangement joins TRBV28 to TRBJ2-7, with D tentatively TRBD1 (5 bases). Looked up from germline, CDR1 is MDHEN and CDR2 is SYDVKM. Trimming shortened V by 5 bases and J by 7 bases, and 12 bases separated the two germline ends. The CDR3 totals 12 residues. The CDR3 loop reads CASSPRVKEQYF. Written as DNA, the CDR3 is TGTGCCAGCAGTCCCAGGGTTAAGGAGCAGTACTTC.

V and J are TRBV19 and TRBJ2-7; D uncertain. CDR1 is LNHDA, CDR2 SQIVND, per germline (reference sequence). Trimming stripped 2 bases from V and 4 bases from J, with 15 bases between. The CDR3 has 15 amino acids. CDR3 sequence reads: CASSISWQTKYEQYF. In DNA, the CDR3 is TGTGCCAGTAGTATATCGTGGCAGACAAAATACGAGCAGTACTTC.

As DNA, the CDR3 is TGTGCCAGCAGTTACCGGACAGGGGCGGACCAGCATTTT. This gives the protein CASSYRTGADQHF. V gene TRBV6-6 combines with J gene TRBJ1-5, with TRBD1 matching over 9 bases. The germline gives CDR1 MNHNY, CDR2 SVGAGI (reference sequence). The CDR3 totals 13 residues. V trimming: 2 bases; J trimming: 12 bases; junction bases outside the gene matches: 5.

The chain couples TRBV6-1 to TRBJ2-7, with 8 bases fitting TRBD1. This CDR3 region has 13 residues. V gave up 6 bases and J gave up 2 bases; unmatched junction bases: 3. Germline CDR1 and CDR2: MNHNS and SASEGT. CDR3 sequence (DNA): TGTGCCAGCAGGGCAGGGGGCACCTACGAGCAGTACTTC. It is translated as CASRAGGTYEQYF.

This clone was counted a single time. The rearrangement links TRBV19 to TRBJ2-1; 13 bases match TRBD2. CDR3 size: 17 residues. CDR1 is LNHDA, CDR2 SQIVND, per germline (reference sequence). V shed 5 bases and J 5 bases; nucleotides not matched to a gene: 9. The CDR3 reads CASSSGGLAGRNNEQFF. The CDR3 bases are TGTGCCAGTAGTTCCGGGGGACTAGCGGGGAGGAACAATGAGCAGTTCTTC.

The V gene is TRBV5-1, the J gene TRBJ1-1, with a weak D call TRBD1 (5 bases). Looked up from germline, CDR1 is SGHRS and CDR2 is YFSETQ. V lost 6 bases to trimming and J lost 1 base, with 10 bases between them. CDR3 size: 13 residues. This chain's CDR3 is CASKGQGNTEAFF. The CDR3 region has the DNA TGCGCCAGCAAGGGGCAGGGGAACACTGAAGCTTTCTTT.

This sequence joins TRBV11-2 and TRBJ2-5, with 14 nucleotides matching TRBD2. Germline V CDR1 and CDR2: SGHAT, FQNNGV. The CDR3 extends over 17 amino acids. V trimming: 5 bases; J trimming: 1 base; junction bases outside the gene matches: 6. CDR3 amino acids: CASSRTSGRPPQETQYF. The CDR3 DNA follows: TGTGCCAGCAGCCGGACTAGCGGGAGGCCTCCCCAAGAGACCCAGTACTTC. Together with reference TRBV11-2 and TRBJ2-5, the CDR3 gives the full variable domain: EAGVAQSPRYKIIEKRQSVAFWCNPISGHATLYWYQQILGQGPKLLIQFQNNGVVDDSQLPKDRFSAERLKGVDSTLKIQPAKLEDSAVYLCASSRTSGRPPQETQYFGPGTRLLVL.

The chain employs TRBV5-1 and TRBJ2-3, with a tentative D call TRBD1 (6 bases). CDR3 length equals 16 residues. Germline values: CDR1 SGHRS, CDR2 YFSETQ. Trimming cost V 4 bases and J 1 base, with 16 bases left between them. The CDR3 DNA reads TGCGCCAGCAGCCGCGTGGGGACATCTGGCACAGATACGCAGTATTTT. Translated, it gives CASSRVGTSGTDTQYF.

This clone was detected only once. The chain has TRBV9 and TRBJ2-3, with TRBD2 matching over 9 bases. CDR1 and CDR2 (germline): SGDLS, YYNGEE. The CDR3 loop spans 16 amino acids. V lost 0 bases, J lost 4 bases, and 6 bases stayed unmatched. The CDR3 sequence is CASSVGASGAADTQYF. CDR3 DNA: TGTGCCAGCAGCGTAGGGGCTAGCGGGGCGGCAGATACGCAGTATTTT.

This clone was picked up a small number of times. The chain uses TRBV25-1 and TRBJ1-5, with D unclear. The V gene's germline CDR1 is MGHDK and CDR2 SYGVNS. The length of the CDR3 is 13 residues. V shed 1 base and J shed 1 base, with 2 bases lying between them. CDR3 nucleotide sequence: TGTGCCAGCAGTGAATCCAGCAATCAGCCCCAGCATTTT. Protein: CASSESSNQPQHF.

This clone occurred once. The chain recombines TRBV6-1 with TRBJ1-6; D call uncertain. The germline gives CDR1 MNHNS, CDR2 SASEGT. V was shortened by 3 bases and J by 6 bases, with 15 bases between the two germline ends. CDR3 length: 16 amino acids. In nucleotides, the CDR3 is TGTGCCAGCAGTGAGCGGACCCCAGGAGGTAATTCACCCCTCCACTTT. Amino acids: CASSERTPGGNSPLHF.

Note on this clone: Other DNA sequences within the sample encode an identical CDR3. The chain employs TRBV10-3 and TRBJ2-5; 12 positions match TRBD1. The CDR3 loop spans 14 amino acids. Germline CDR1 and CDR2: ENHRY and SYGVKD. The junction had 4 bases not matched to a gene; V was cut back by 6 bases and J by 5 bases. Here the CDR3 DNA reads TGTGCCATCAGGCCGGGACAGGGGGCTGAGACCCAGTACTTC. This codes for CAIRPGQGAETQYF.

J is TRBJ1-1 and V is TRBV6-5; D ambiguous. The CDR3 length is 13 residues. CDR1 and CDR2 from the germline V gene are MNHEY and SVGAGI. Between the trimmed V and J ends, which lost 7 bases and 5 bases, there was a span of 14 bases. In DNA form, the CDR3 reads TGTGCCAGCACCCCAACGGGGAGAACTGAAGCTTTCTTT. Translated, it gives CASTPTGRTEAFF.

This chain connects TRBV28 to TRBJ1-3, with TRBD1 identical over 7 bases. Germline V lookup: CDR1 MDHEN, CDR2 SYDVKM. CDR3 length: 15 residues. Losses at the gene ends were 5 bases for V and 3 bases for J; bases not matched to a gene: 7. The CDR3 DNA sequence: TGTGCCAGCAGTCTAATCCAGGGGGGTGGAAACACCATATATTTT. Its protein is CASSLIQGGGNTIYF.

V gene TRBV6-6 combines with J gene TRBJ2-5; 8 nucleotides line up with TRBD2. After removal of 6 bases from V and 5 bases from J, the junction contained 5 bases not matched to a gene. This CDR3 comprises 13 residues. CDR1 MNHNY and CDR2 SVGAGI come from the germline V gene (reference sequence). For the CDR3, the DNA is TGTGCCAGCAGCGGGGGGGCCGGCGAGACCCAGTACTTC. Translated, it gives CASSGGAGETQYF.

The chain has TRBV27 and TRBJ2-5; the match to TRBD1 covers 7 bases. This CDR3 spans 14 amino acids. V dropped 4 bases and J dropped 5; count of bases not matched to a gene: 7. Germline CDR1 and CDR2: MNHEY and SMNVEV (reference sequence). This CDR3 reads CASSSRGPDETQYF. The CDR3 DNA reads TGTGCCAGCAGTTCAAGGGGGCCTGACGAGACCCAGTACTTC.

The table lists this clone with a count of one. This chain uses TRBV19 with TRBJ2-7; tentative D call: TRBD1 (6 bases). The CDR3 consists of 13 residues. The ends were cut back, 6 bases at V and 3 bases at J, with 12 bases in the middle. CDR1 is LNHDA, CDR2 SQIVND, per germline (reference sequence). CDR3 region: CASRKQGIYEQYF. The CDR3 DNA reads TGTGCCAGTAGAAAACAGGGAATCTACGAGCAGTACTTC.

V is TRBV19 and J is TRBJ1-1; 8 nucleotides match TRBD1. Looked up from germline, CDR1 is LNHDA and CDR2 is SQIVND (reference sequence). V was clipped by 6 bases and J by 5 bases; unmatched bases: 8. This CDR3 region has 14 residues. As DNA, the CDR3 is TGTGCCAGTAGCCTCAGGGGGCGTGAGACTGAAGCTTTCTTT. Its protein product is CASSLRGRETEAFF.

There are a few counts of this clone. This specimen includes other DNA sequences encoding the same CDR3. This chain connects TRBV5-1 to TRBJ1-1; tentatively, D is TRBD1 (5 bases). The CDR3 totals 13 residues. Germline V gives CDR1 SGHRS, CDR2 YFSETQ. With 0 bases removed from V and 5 bases from J, the gap between germline ends came to 8 bases. CDR3 coding DNA: TGCGCCAGCAGCTTGGCAGGGTCGACTGAAGCTTTCTTT. Translation gives CASSLAGSTEAFF.

To note about this clone: An end of the junction does not agree with germline; a read error may underlie this. CDR3 protein: CAGSFIGNEQFF. CDR3 DNA sequence: TGTGCCGGCAGCTTTATTGGAAATGAGCAGTTCTTC. V and J are TRBV11-1 and TRBJ2-1; no reliable D call. The CDR3 extends over 12 amino acids. Germline values: CDR1 SGHAT, CDR2 FQDESV (reference sequence).